A selection of T cell receptor beta chains follows, all from one sample in a study of CD8 T cells in Susac syndrome. TCRdb processed the immunoSEQ multiplex PCR reads anew with MiXCR; each CDR3 protein has one entry. The repertoire holds 95,000 to 150,000 distinct CDR3 sequences, with about 94% as singletons. The sequencing input was CD8+ T cells from PBMCs. All receptors derive from a human donor with Susac syndrome. CDR3s include the opening cysteine and the closing phenylalanine or tryptophan. Fields, in order: V gene, CDR3 length, D gene, J gene, clone size, CDR3 protein, CDR3 DNA. A D gene is named only where the DNA matches it firmly. The size of a clone is reported for some rows only, either as once, few or many, or as a class for expanded clones.

V: TRBV6-4
length: 13
D: NA
J: TRBJ2-1
size: NA
CDR3: CASSDSPYNEQFF
DNA: TGTGCCAGCAGTGACTCGCCCTACAATGAGCAGTTCTTC

V: TRBV3-1
length: 19
D: TRBD1
J: TRBJ1-3
size: NA
CDR3: CASSQVIGTALPSGNTIYF
DNA: TGTGCCAGCAGCCAAGTCATCGGGACAGCTCTCCCATCTGGAAACACCATATATTTT

V: TRBV27
length: 12
D: NA
J: TRBJ1-2
size: NA
CDR3: CASSLSGNYYTF
DNA: TGTGCCAGCAGTCTCTCGGGCAACTACTACACCTTC

V: TRBV4-1
length: 15
D: TRBD1
J: TRBJ1-5
size: NA
CDR3: CASSQRGLGDQPQHF
DNA: TGCGCCAGCAGCCAGAGGGGGCTCGGGGATCAGCCCCAGCATTTT

V: TRBV29-1
length: 13
D: TRBD1
J: TRBJ1-6
size: NA
CDR3: CSVVDREDSPLHF
DNA: TGCAGCGTTGTGGACAGGGAGGATTCACCCCTCCACTTT

V: TRBV3-1
length: 16
D: TRBD1
J: TRBJ2-2
size: NA
CDR3: CASSSRQGIHTGELFF
DNA: TGTGCCAGCAGCTCCCGACAGGGGATACACACCGGGGAGCTGTTTTTT

V: TRBV7-6
length: 17
D: NA
J: TRBJ1-4
size: NA
CDR3: CASSLEPKTTTNEKLFF
DNA: TGTGCCAGCAGCTTAGAGCCCAAAACGACAACTAATGAAAAACTGTTTTTT

V: TRBV6-4
length: 14
D: TRBD1
J: TRBJ2-7
size: NA
CDR3: CASRTGLPTYEQYF
DNA: TGTGCCAGCAGGACAGGGCTACCTACCTACGAGCAGTACTTC

V: TRBV5-6
length: 13
D: TRBD1
J: TRBJ1-1
size: NA
CDR3: CASRWTGGGEAFF
DNA: TGTGCCAGCAGATGGACAGGGGGCGGTGAAGCTTTCTTT

V: TRBV2
length: 13
D: NA
J: TRBJ2-1
size: NA
CDR3: CASSESLASEQFF
DNA: TGTGCCAGCAGTGAGAGCCTGGCCAGTGAGCAGTTCTTC

V: TRBV12-3/TRBV12-4
length: 13
D: TRBD1
J: TRBJ1-2
size: NA
CDR3: CASSLRTGDGYTF
DNA: TGTGCCAGCAGTTTAAGGACAGGGGATGGCTACACCTTC

V: TRBV29-1
length: 12
D: TRBD1
J: TRBJ2-2
size: NA
CDR3: CSGQQGTGELFF
DNA: TGCAGCGGCCAACAGGGGACCGGGGAGCTGTTTTTT

V: TRBV9
length: 13
D: TRBD2
J: TRBJ2-1
size: NA
CDR3: CASSGGSYNEQFF
DNA: TGTGCCAGTAGCGGGGGCTCTTACAATGAGCAGTTCTTC

V: TRBV7-9
length: 12
D: TRBD2
J: TRBJ2-1
size: NA
CDR3: CASRHTSGGEFF
DNA: TGTGCCAGCAGACATACTAGCGGGGGGGAATTCTTC

V: TRBV3-1
length: 17
D: NA
J: TRBJ1-6
size: NA
CDR3: CASSPSRDTSYNSPLHF
DNA: TGTGCCAGCAGCCCCAGCAGGGACACCTCCTATAATTCACCCCTCCACTTT

V: TRBV20-1
length: 15
D: TRBD2
J: TRBJ2-3
size: NA
CDR3: CSAPGGGKGTDTQYF
DNA: TGCAGTGCTCCTGGGGGGGGGAAGGGCACAGATACGCAGTATTTT

V: TRBV4-3
length: 14
D: NA
J: TRBJ2-7
size: NA
CDR3: CASSQRDNSYEQYF
DNA: TGCGCCAGCAGCCAAAGGGACAACTCCTACGAGCAGTACTTC

V: TRBV5-1
length: 13
D: NA
J: TRBJ2-2
size: NA
CDR3: CASSPRAAGELFF
DNA: TGCGCCAGCAGTCCCAGGGCCGCCGGGGAGCTGTTTTTT

V: TRBV12-3/TRBV12-4
length: 15
D: TRBD2
J: TRBJ2-4
size: NA
CDR3: CASSLLERGGNIQYF
DNA: TGTGCCAGCAGTTTACTGGAGCGGGGAGGGAACATTCAGTACTTC

V: TRBV4-1
length: 17
D: TRBD1
J: TRBJ1-1
size: NA
CDR3: CASSRYRGPTVPTEAFF
DNA: TGCGCCAGCAGCCGGTACAGGGGCCCCACGGTCCCGACTGAAGCTTTCTTT

V: TRBV5-1
length: 16
D: NA
J: TRBJ2-6
size: NA
CDR3: CASSPLPLSGANVLTF
DNA: TGCGCCAGCAGCCCCCTCCCCCTCTCTGGGGCCAACGTCCTGACTTTC

V: TRBV2
length: 19
D: TRBD2
J: TRBJ2-1
size: NA
CDR3: CASSREGLAGALVYNEQFF
DNA: TGTGCCAGCAGTAGGGAGGGACTAGCGGGGGCCCTTGTCTACAATGAGCAGTTCTTC

V: TRBV12-3/TRBV12-4
length: 13
D: NA
J: TRBJ2-2
size: NA
CDR3: CAGLGGRPGELFF
DNA: TGTGCCGGGCTGGGGGGGCGCCCGGGGGAGCTGTTTTTT

V: TRBV13
length: 17
D: TRBD2
J: TRBJ2-2
size: NA
CDR3: CASSLASGGENTGELFF
DNA: TGTGCCAGCAGCTTGGCTAGCGGGGGCGAGAACACCGGGGAGCTGTTTTTT

V: TRBV10-3
length: 14
D: NA
J: TRBJ2-5
size: NA
CDR3: CAISESSAEETQYF
DNA: TGTGCCATCAGTGAGTCGTCAGCCGAAGAGACCCAGTACTTC

V: TRBV29-1
length: 16
D: TRBD1
J: TRBJ1-1
size: NA
CDR3: CSVGHIRQGGPTEAFF
DNA: TGCAGCGTTGGACATATACGACAGGGAGGACCCACTGAAGCTTTCTTT

V: TRBV6-5
length: 13
D: NA
J: TRBJ2-5
size: NA
CDR3: CASSSIRGETQYF
DNA: TGTGCCAGCAGTTCGATACGTGGGGAGACCCAGTACTTC

V: TRBV4-1
length: 15
D: NA
J: TRBJ1-1
size: NA
CDR3: CASSQDARGDTEAFF
DNA: TGCGCCAGCAGCCAAGACGCCCGGGGGGACACTGAAGCTTTCTTT

V: TRBV20-1
length: 18
D: TRBD1
J: TRBJ2-6
size: NA
CDR3: CSARDLVQGLTGANVLTF
DNA: TGCAGTGCTAGAGATTTGGTACAGGGGCTAACTGGGGCCAACGTCCTGACTTTC

V: TRBV29-1
length: 13
D: NA
J: TRBJ1-2
size: NA
CDR3: CSVLGPLNYGYTF
DNA: TGCAGCGTGCTGGGACCGTTGAACTATGGCTACACCTTC

V: TRBV20-1
length: 16
D: TRBD2
J: TRBJ2-1
size: NA
CDR3: CSASYVTSGSYNEQFF
DNA: TGCAGTGCTAGTTATGTGACTAGCGGCTCCTACAATGAGCAGTTCTTC

V: TRBV11-2
length: 15
D: NA
J: TRBJ2-7
size: NA
CDR3: CASSLGNGPSYEQYF
DNA: TGTGCCAGCAGCTTAGGAAACGGACCAAGCTACGAGCAGTACTTC

V: TRBV7-9
length: 15
D: TRBD1
J: TRBJ2-3
size: NA
CDR3: CASSPLGQGPDTQYF
DNA: TGTGCCAGCAGCCCTCTGGGACAGGGGCCAGATACGCAGTATTTT

V: TRBV29-1
length: 14
D: TRBD2
J: TRBJ2-5
size: NA
CDR3: CSVILAGGGETQYF
DNA: TGCAGCGTCATTCTAGCGGGGGGCGGTGAGACCCAGTACTTC

V: TRBV7-3
length: 12
D: NA
J: TRBJ2-5
size: once
CDR3: CASSLTQETQYF
DNA: TGTGCCAGCAGCTTAACACAAGAGACCCAGTACTTC

V: TRBV5-4
length: 14
D: TRBD2
J: TRBJ2-5
size: NA
CDR3: CASSPGLAEETQYF
DNA: TGTGCCAGCAGCCCGGGACTAGCGGAAGAGACCCAGTACTTC

V: TRBV12-3/TRBV12-4
length: 15
D: NA
J: TRBJ1-6
size: NA
CDR3: CASTVGQTYNSPLHF
DNA: TGTGCCAGCACCGTCGGACAGACCTATAATTCACCCCTCCACTTT

V: TRBV20-1
length: 12
D: TRBD1
J: TRBJ2-7
size: NA
CDR3: CSAGTGLYEQYF
DNA: TGCAGTGCTGGGACAGGGCTTTACGAGCAGTACTTC

V: TRBV6-2/TRBV6-3
length: 16
D: NA
J: TRBJ2-7
size: NA
CDR3: CASSPPAGMRNYEQYF
DNA: TGTGCCAGCAGTCCCCCGGCGGGTATGCGGAACTACGAGCAGTACTTC

V: TRBV9
length: 17
D: NA
J: TRBJ2-1
size: NA
CDR3: CASSVVGQGGGRDEQFF
DNA: TGTGCCAGCAGCGTAGTTGGGCAAGGGGGGGGAAGGGATGAGCAGTTCTTC

V: TRBV6-5
length: 15
D: NA
J: TRBJ2-7
size: NA
CDR3: CASSYSEGGVYEQYF
DNA: TGTGCCAGCAGTTACTCGGAGGGGGGCGTCTACGAGCAGTACTTC

V: TRBV29-1
length: 13
D: TRBD1
J: TRBJ1-2
size: once
CDR3: CSVGTGTNYGYTF
DNA: TGCAGCGTTGGGACAGGGACTAACTATGGCTACACCTTC

V: TRBV5-1
length: 14
D: NA
J: TRBJ2-7
size: NA
CDR3: CASSLSDGGYEQYF
DNA: TGCGCCAGCAGCTTGAGTGACGGTGGCTACGAGCAGTACTTC

V: TRBV6-2/TRBV6-3
length: 12
D: NA
J: TRBJ1-1
size: once
CDR3: CASAELGAEAFF
DNA: TGTGCCAGCGCCGAATTGGGGGCTGAAGCTTTCTTT

V: TRBV12-5
length: 13
D: TRBD1
J: TRBJ2-4
size: NA
CDR3: CASGLYQGDIQYF
DNA: TGTGCTAGTGGTTTGTACCAGGGGGACATTCAGTACTTC